This T cell receptor (beta chain) was obtained from a study of blood T cell repertoires in COVID-19 (dated by TCRdb to about 2020). Background on the whole study: Samples covering the acute and convalescent phases of COVID-19 were provided by collaborators in the United States, Italy and Spain. Samples were obtained from the ongoing ImmuneRACE study (first 160 participants) and from over a thousand subjects provided by 6 global collaborators. A freely available public database, intended as a resource for researchers studying the immune response to SARS-CoV-2, is where the repertoires were released. The material from the prospective study consisted of cDNA or gDNA derived from T cells, B-cell-depleted T cells, or PBMCs. Subjects who had been exposed to COVID-19, were actively infected with it, or had recovered from it provided the deeply sampled blood TCRbeta repertoires that made up the dataset. Nearly every sample came with metadata listing a de-identified subject ID, COVID-19 status, age in years and sex. HLA class I and class II types, where available, came from metadata supplied by the sample provider rather than from assay-based typing. What the authors observed across the whole study: The amount of clinical and demographic metadata varied by source and participant and was provided uncurated.

One collaborating source in Seattle enrolled patients during active infection and followed them longitudinally through the course of disease. Collaborating institutions collected whole blood in K2EDTA tubes following their own protocols. For TCRbeta analysis, collaborators shipped samples as frozen whole blood, isolated PBMCs, or DNA extracted from either of those sample types. The V end loses 3 bases and the J end loses 14 bases, and a stretch of 14 bases separates them. The CDR3 measures 13 amino acids from cysteine to phenylalanine. Only the CDR3 part of the read is kept: 39 bases, read in frame from the first base. CDR1 and CDR2 are drawn from the germline V gene (reference sequence): LNHDA, SQIVND. Note on this clone: What this receptor recognizes is not known. No quality values exist for individual bases; no much larger clone is one base distant.

TCRbeta CDR3 regions were amplified from genomic DNA by means of the immunoSEQ Assay, a bias-controlled multiplex PCR. The authors' analysis ran thus. Within the assay, amplification of reference gene primers was used to estimate how many nucleated cells each sample contained. Sequence reads were collapsed and filtered to measure the absolute abundance of every unique TCRbeta CDR3 rearrangement. For each sample, productive Simpson clonality was calculated as the square root of Simpson's diversity index over productive rearrangements. Held by TCRdb, this immuneACCESS table contains in-frame sequences only and omits some clones. Under half of the omission traces to an unresolved V gene where checked; the cause of the rest is unknown. The V and J calls and clone size are taken from that table; D and trimming were inferred from the DNA. The sample table records fewer than 250,000 clones; roughly 80% of these occur just once. The ten top clones hold approximately 8.1% of the sample.

The rearranged chain carries TRBV19 and TRBJ1-6; no confident D gene assignment can be made. The sample taken for sequencing was peripheral blood. This TCR came from an older woman with COVID-19, enrolled during active disease. In nucleotides, the sequence is TGTGCCAGTAGTATCGAGGACCGCGGGACCCTCCACTTT. Its translation reads: CASSIEDRGTLHF.